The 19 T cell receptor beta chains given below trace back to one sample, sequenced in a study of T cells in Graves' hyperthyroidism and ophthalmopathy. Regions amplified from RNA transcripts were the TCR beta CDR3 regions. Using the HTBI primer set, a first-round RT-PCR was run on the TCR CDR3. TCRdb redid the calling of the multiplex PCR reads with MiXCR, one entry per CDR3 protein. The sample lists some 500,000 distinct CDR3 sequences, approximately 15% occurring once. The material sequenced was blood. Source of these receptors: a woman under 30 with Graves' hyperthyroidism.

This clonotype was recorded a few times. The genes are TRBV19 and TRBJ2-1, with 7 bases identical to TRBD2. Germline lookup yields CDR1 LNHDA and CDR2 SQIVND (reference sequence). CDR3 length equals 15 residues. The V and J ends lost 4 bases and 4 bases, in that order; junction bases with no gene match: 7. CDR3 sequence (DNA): TGTGCCAGTAGTACCGCGGGGGTGAGTTACAATGAGCAGTTCTTC. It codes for CASSTAGVSYNEQFF.

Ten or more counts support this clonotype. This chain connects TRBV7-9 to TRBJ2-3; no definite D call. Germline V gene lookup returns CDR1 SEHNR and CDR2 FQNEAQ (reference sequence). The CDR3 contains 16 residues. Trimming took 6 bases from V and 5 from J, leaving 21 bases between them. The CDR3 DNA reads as TGTGCCAGCAGTTTGCTCGGCGCCAAGCTCAGAGATACGCAGTATTTT. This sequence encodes CASSLLGAKLRDTQYF.

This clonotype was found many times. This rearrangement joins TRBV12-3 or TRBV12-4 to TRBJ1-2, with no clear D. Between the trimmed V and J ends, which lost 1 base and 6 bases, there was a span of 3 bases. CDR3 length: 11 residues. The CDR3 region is CASSLGDGYTF. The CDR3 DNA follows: TGTGCCAGCAGTTTAGGGGATGGCTACACCTTC.

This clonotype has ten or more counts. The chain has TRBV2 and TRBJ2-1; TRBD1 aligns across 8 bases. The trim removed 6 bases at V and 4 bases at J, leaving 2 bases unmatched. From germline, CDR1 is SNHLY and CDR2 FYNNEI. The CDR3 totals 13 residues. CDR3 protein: CASRGQEYNEQFF. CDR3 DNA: TGTGCCAGCAGGGGACAGGAATACAATGAGCAGTTCTTC.

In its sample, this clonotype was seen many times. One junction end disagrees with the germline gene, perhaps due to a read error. This chain's CDR3 is CAGSLAPGGEYGYTF. For the CDR3, the DNA is TGTGCCGGCAGTTTAGCTCCAGGGGGCGAGTATGGCTACACCTTC. This chain uses TRBV12-3 or TRBV12-4 with TRBJ1-2; 8 nucleotides line up with TRBD1. This CDR3 has 15 amino acids.

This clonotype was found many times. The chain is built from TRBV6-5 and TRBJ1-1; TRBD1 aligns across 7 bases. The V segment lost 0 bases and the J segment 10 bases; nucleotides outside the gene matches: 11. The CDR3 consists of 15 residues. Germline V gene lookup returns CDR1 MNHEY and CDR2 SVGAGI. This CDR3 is CASSYSVGGSGVAFF. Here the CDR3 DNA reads TGTGCCAGCAGTTACTCGGTAGGGGGCTCCGGGGTAGCTTTCTTT.

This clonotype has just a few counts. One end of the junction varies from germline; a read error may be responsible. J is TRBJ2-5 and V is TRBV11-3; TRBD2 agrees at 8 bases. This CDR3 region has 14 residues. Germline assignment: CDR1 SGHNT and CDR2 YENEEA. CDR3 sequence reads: CVSSYGTSQETQYF. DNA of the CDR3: TGTGTCAGCAGTTACGGGACTAGCCAAGAGACCCAGTACTTC.

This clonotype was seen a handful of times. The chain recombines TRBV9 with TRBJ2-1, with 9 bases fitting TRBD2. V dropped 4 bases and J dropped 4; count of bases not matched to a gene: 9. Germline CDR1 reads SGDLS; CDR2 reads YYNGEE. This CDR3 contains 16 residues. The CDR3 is CASSIPTSGPYNEQFF. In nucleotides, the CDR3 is TGTGCCAGCAGCATACCGACTAGCGGACCGTACAATGAGCAGTTCTTC.

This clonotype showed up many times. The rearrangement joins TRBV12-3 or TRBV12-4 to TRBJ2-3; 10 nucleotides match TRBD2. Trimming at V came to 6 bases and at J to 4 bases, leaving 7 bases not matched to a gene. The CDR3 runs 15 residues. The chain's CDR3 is CASSRSGRVADTQYF. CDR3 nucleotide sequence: TGTGCCAGCAGCAGAAGCGGGAGGGTGGCAGATACGCAGTATTTT.

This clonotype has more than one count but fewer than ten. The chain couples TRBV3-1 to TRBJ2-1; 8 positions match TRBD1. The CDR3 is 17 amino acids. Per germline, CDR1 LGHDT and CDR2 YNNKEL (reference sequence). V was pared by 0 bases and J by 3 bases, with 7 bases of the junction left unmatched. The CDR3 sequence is CASSQDFGTGGYNEQFF. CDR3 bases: TGTGCCAGCAGCCAAGATTTCGGGACAGGCGGCTACAATGAGCAGTTCTTC.

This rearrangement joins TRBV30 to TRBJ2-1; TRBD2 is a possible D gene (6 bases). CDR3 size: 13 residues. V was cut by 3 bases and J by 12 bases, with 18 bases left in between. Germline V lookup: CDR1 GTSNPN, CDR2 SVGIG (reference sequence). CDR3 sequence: CAWRSGGGVTQFF. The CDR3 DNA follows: TGTGCCTGGAGGTCAGGAGGCGGGGTGACGCAGTTCTTC.

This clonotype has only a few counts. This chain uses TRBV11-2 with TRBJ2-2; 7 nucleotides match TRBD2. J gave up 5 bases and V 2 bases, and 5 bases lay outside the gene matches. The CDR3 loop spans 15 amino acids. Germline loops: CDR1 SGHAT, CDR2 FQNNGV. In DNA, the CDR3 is TGTGCCAGCAGCTTAAAACTAGCGAGGACCGGGGAGCTGTTTTTT. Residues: CASSLKLARTGELFF.

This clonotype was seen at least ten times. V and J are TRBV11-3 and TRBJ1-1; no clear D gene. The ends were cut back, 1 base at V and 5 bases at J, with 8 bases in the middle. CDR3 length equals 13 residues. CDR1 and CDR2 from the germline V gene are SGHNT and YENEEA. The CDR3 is CASSLGRRTEAFF. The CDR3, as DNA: TGTGCCAGCAGCTTAGGTCGCAGGACTGAAGCTTTCTTT.

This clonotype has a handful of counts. DNA of the CDR3: TGTGCCAGCAGTGAGGCGCAGTTCTTC. It is translated as CASSEAQFF. V and J are TRBV7-9 and TRBJ2-1; no definite D call. In germline, CDR1 is SEHNR, CDR2 FQNEAQ (reference sequence). V lost 6 bases to trimming and J lost 12 bases, with 6 bases between them. The CDR3 covers 9 residues.

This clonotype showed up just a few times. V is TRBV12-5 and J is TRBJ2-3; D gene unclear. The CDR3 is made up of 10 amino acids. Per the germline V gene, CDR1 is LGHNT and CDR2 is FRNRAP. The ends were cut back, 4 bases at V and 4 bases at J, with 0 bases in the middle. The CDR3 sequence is CASGSDTQYF. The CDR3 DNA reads TGTGCTAGTGGTTCAGATACGCAGTATTTT.

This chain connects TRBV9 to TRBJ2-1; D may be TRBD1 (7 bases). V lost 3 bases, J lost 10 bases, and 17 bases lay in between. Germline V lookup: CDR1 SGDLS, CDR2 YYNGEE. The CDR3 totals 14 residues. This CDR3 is CASSAQGGIEEQFF. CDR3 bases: TGTGCCAGCAGCGCCCAGGGGGGAATCGAGGAGCAGTTCTTC.

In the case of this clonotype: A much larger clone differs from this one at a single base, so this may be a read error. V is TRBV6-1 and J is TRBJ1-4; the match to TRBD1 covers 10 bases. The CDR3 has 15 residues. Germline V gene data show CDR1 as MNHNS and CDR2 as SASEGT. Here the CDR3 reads CASSETGGNGEKLYF. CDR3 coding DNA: TGTGCCAGCAGTGAGACAGGGGGCAACGGTGAAAAACTGTATTTT.

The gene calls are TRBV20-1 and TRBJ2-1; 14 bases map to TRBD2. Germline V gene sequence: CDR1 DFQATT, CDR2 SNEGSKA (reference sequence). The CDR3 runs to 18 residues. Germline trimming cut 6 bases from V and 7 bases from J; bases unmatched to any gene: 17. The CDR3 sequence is CSAEVAKGLAGGRNEQFF. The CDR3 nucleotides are TGCAGTGCCGAAGTAGCCAAAGGACTAGCGGGAGGAAGGAATGAGCAGTTCTTC.

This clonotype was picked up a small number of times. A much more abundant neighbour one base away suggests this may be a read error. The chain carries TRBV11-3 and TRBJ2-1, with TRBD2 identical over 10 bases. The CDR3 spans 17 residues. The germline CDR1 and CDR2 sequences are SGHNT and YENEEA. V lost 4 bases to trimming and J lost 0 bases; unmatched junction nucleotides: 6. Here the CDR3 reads CASSSQPSGSSYNEQFF. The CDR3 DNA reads TGTGCCAGCAGCTCACAGCCTAGCGGGAGCTCCTACAATGAGCAGTTCTTC.